The source of this TCR beta chain is a study of regulatory T cells in long-lasting Graves disease. The authors built TCR beta libraries using iRepertoire HTBI primers and Arm-PCR of CDR3 regions. TCRdb itself ran the multiplex PCR reads through MiXCR, one entry per CDR3 protein. The sample lists about 400,000 distinct CDR3 sequences, approximately 15% occurring once. Time point: newly diagnosed GD, antithyroid drugs for less than 3 months. Generation of the TCR library employed RNA extracted from PBMCs. With 6 bases clipped from V and 2 bases from J, the junction kept 9 bases outside the gene matches. This CDR3 has 15 residues. The sample also formed part of further work on T cells in Graves' hyperthyroidism and ophthalmopathy.

The sequence was obtained from a woman in her 40s with Graves disease. The sequences come from peripheral blood mononuclear cells (PBMCs), collected at new diagnosis, from a patient treated with antithyroid drugs. The chain recombines TRBV12-3 or TRBV12-4 with TRBJ2-5, with TRBD1 identical over 7 bases. The CDR3 DNA reads as TGTGCCAGCAGCCAAAACAGGGGCGGACAAGAGACCCAGTACTTC. As protein: CASSQNRGGQETQYF.